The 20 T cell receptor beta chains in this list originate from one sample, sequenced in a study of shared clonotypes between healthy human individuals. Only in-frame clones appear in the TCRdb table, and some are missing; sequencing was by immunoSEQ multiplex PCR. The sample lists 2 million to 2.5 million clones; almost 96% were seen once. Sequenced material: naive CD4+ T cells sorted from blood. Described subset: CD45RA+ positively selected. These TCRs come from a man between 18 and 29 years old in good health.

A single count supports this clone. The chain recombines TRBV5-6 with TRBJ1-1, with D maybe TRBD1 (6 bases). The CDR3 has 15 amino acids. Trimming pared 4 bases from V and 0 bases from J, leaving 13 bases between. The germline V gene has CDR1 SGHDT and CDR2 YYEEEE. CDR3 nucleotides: TGTGCCAGCAGCGGGGAGAGGGGGATGAACACTGAAGCTTTCTTT. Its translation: CASSGERGMNTEAFF.

The CDR3 loop is CAISDSTGNSYEQYF. The DNA of the CDR3 is TGTGCCATCAGTGATTCGACAGGGAACTCCTACGAGCAGTACTTC. The J gene is TRBJ2-7, the V gene TRBV10-3, with 7 bases aligning to TRBD1. V was pared by 3 bases and J by 0 bases, with 5 bases of the junction left unmatched. Germline lookup yields CDR1 ENHRY and CDR2 SYGVKD. The length of the CDR3 is 15 residues.

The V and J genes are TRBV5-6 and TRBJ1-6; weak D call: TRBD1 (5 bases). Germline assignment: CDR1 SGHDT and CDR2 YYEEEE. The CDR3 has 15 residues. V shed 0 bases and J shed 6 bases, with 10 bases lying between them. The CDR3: CASSLAGVPNSPLHF. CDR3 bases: TGTGCCAGCAGCTTGGCGGGGGTCCCTAATTCACCCCTCCACTTT.

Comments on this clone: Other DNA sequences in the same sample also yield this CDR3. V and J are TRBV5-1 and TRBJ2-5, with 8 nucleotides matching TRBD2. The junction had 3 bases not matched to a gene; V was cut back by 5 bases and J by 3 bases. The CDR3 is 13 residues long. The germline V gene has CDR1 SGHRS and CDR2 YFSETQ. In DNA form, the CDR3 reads TGCGCCAGCAGTAAGGGACTAGAAGAGACCCAGTACTTC. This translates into CASSKGLEETQYF. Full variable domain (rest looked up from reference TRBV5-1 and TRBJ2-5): KAGVTQTPRYLIKTRGQQVTLSCSPISGHRSVSWYQQTPGQGLQFLFEYFSETQRNKGNFPGRFSGRQFSNSRSEMNVSTLELGDSALYLCASSKGLEETQYFGPGTRLLVL.

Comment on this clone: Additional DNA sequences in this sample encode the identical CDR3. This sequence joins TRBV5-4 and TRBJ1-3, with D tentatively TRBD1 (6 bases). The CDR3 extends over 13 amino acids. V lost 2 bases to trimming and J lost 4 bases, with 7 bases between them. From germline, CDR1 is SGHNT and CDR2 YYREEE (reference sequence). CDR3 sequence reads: CASSLGQGNTIYF. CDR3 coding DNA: TGTGCCAGCAGCTTAGGACAGGGAAACACCATATATTTT. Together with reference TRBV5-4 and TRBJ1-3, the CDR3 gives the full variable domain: ETGVTQSPTHLIKTRGQQVTLRCSSQSGHNTVSWYQQALGQGPQFIFQYYREEENGRGNFPPRFSGLQFPNYSSELNVNALELDDSALYLCASSLGQGNTIYFGEGSWLTVV.

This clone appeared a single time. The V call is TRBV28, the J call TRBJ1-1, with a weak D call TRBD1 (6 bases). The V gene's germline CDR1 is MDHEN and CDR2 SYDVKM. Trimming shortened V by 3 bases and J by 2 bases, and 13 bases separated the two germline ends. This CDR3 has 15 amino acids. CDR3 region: CASSFNRAGNTEAFF. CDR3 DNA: TGTGCCAGCAGTTTTAACAGGGCAGGAAACACTGAAGCTTTCTTT.

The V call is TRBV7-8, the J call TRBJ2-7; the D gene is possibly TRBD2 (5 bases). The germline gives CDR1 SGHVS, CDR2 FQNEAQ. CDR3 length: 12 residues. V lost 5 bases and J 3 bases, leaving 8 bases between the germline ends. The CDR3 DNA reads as TGTGCCAGCAGCCCAAGCGGCTACGAGCAGTACTTC. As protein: CASSPSGYEQYF. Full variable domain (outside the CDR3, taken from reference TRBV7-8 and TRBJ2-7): GAGVSQSPRYKVAKRGQDVALRCDPISGHVSLFWYQQALGQGPEFLTYFQNEAQLDKSGLPSDRFFAERPEGSVSTLKIQRTQQEDSAVYLCASSPSGYEQYFGPGTRLTVT.

CDR3 nucleotides: TGTGCCAGCAGCTTTAAGGGGTTAGCGGGTGAGCAGTACTTC. This gives the protein CASSFKGLAGEQYF. This chain connects TRBV11-2 to TRBJ2-7; 7 bases align to TRBD2. This CDR3 comprises 14 residues. Germline V CDR1 and CDR2: SGHAT, FQNNGV. The V segment lost 3 bases and the J segment 7 bases; nucleotides outside the gene matches: 9. The whole variable domain, remainder taken from reference TRBV11-2 and TRBJ2-7, is EAGVAQSPRYKIIEKRQSVAFWCNPISGHATLYWYQQILGQGPKLLIQFQNNGVVDDSQLPKDRFSAERLKGVDSTLKIQPAKLEDSAVYLCASSFKGLAGEQYFGPGTRLTVT.

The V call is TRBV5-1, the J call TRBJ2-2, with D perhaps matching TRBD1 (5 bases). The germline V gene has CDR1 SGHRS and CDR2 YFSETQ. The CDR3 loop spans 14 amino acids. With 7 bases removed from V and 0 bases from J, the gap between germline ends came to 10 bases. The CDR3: CASSTASNTGELFF. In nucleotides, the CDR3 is TGCGCCAGCTCGACAGCCTCGAACACCGGGGAGCTGTTTTTT.

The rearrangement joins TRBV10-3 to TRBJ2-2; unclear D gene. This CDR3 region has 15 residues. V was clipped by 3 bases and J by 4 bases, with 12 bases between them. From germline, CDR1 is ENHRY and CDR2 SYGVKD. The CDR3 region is CAISESDRSTGELFF. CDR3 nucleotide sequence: TGTGCCATCAGTGAATCTGATCGTAGCACCGGGGAGCTGTTTTTT.

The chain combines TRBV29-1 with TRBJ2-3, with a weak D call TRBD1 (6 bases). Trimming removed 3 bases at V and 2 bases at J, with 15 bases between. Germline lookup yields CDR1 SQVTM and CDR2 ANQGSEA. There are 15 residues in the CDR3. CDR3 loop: CSVESPQGTTDTQYF. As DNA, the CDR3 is TGCAGCGTTGAGAGCCCACAGGGAACCACAGATACGCAGTATTTT.

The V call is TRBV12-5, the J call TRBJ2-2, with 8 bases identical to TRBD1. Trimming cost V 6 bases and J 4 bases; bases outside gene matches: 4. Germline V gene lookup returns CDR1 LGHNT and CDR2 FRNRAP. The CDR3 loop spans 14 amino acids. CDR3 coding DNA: TGTGCTAGTGGGGCGCAGGGGGCCACCGGGGAGCTGTTTTTT. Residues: CASGAQGATGELFF.

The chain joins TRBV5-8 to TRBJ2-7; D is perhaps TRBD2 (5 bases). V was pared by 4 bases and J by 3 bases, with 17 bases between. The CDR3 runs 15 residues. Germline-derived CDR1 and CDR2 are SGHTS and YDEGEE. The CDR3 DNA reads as TGTGCCAGCAGCCCCCGGGGTATGGGGATCTACGAGCAGTACTTC. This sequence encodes CASSPRGMGIYEQYF.

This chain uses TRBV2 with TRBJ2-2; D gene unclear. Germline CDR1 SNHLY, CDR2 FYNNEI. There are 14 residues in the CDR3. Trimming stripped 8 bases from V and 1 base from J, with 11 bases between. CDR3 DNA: TGTGCCAGCGCCCCACGGGTGAACACCGGGGAGCTGTTTTTT. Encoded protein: CASAPRVNTGELFF.

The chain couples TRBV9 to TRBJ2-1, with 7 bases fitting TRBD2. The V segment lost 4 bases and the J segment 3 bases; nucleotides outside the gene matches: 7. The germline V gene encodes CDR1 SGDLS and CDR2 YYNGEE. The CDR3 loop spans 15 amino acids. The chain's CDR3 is CASSPGASGYNEQFF. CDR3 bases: TGTGCCAGCAGCCCCGGAGCTAGCGGCTACAATGAGCAGTTCTTC.

This chain's CDR3 is CASSHLGQVSSGNTIYF. CDR3 DNA: TGTGCCAGTAGCCACCTCGGACAGGTCAGCTCTGGAAACACCATATATTTT. The V gene is TRBV19, the J gene TRBJ1-3; 7 nucleotides match TRBD1. Looked up from germline, CDR1 is LNHDA and CDR2 is SQIVND (reference sequence). The CDR3 has 17 residues. V lost 6 bases and J lost 0; bases outside the gene matches: 11.

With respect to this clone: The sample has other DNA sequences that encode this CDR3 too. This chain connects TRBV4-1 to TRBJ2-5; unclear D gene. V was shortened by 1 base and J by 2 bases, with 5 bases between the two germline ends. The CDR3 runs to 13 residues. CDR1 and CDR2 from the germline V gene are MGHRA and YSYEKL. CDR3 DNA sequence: TGCGCCAGCAGCCAAGGGAGTCAAGAGACCCAGTACTTC. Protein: CASSQGSQETQYF.

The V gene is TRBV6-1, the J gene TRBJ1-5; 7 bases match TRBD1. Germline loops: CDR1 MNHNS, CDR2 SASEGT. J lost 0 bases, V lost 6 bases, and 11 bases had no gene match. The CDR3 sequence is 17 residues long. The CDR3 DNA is TGTGCCAGCAGAGAACACAGGGGTTCGGGTAGCAATCAGCCCCAGCATTTT. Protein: CASREHRGSGSNQPQHF.

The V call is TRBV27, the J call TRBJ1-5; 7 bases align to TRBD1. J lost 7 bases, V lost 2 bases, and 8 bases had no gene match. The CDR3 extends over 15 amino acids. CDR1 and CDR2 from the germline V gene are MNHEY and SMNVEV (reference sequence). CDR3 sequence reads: CASSLGGQGGQPQHF. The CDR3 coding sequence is TGTGCCAGCAGTTTAGGCGGGCAGGGGGGGCAGCCCCAGCATTTT.

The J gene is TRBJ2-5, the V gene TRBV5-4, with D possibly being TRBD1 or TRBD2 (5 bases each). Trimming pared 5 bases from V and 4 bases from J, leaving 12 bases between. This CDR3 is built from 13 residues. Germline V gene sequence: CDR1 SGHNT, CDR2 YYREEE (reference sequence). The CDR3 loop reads CASRLTGGETQYF. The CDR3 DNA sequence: TGTGCCAGCAGACTCACAGGAGGAGAGACCCAGTACTTC.